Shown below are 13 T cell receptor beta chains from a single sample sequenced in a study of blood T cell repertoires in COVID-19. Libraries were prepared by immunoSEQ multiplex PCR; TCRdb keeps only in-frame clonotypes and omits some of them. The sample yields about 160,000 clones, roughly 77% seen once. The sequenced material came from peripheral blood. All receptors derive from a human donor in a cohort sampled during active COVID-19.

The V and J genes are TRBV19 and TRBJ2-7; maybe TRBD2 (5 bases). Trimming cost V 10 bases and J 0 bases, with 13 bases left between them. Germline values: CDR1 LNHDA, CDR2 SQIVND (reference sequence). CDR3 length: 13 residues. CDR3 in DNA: TGTGCCACCTCCCTGGGAGCCTCCTACGAGCAGTACTTC. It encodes CATSLGASYEQYF.

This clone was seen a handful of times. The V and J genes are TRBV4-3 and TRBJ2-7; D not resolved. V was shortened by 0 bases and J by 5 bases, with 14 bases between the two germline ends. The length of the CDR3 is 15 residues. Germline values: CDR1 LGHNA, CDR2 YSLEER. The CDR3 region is CASSQDYEALDEQYF. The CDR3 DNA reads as TGCGCCAGCAGCCAAGACTACGAAGCATTGGACGAGCAGTACTTC.

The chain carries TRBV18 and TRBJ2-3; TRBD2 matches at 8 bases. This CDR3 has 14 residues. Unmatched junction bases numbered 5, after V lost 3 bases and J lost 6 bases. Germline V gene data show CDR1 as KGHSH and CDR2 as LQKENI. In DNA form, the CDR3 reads TGTGCCAGCTCACCTGCCAGCGGGAGTGATACGCAGTATTTT. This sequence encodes CASSPASGSDTQYF.

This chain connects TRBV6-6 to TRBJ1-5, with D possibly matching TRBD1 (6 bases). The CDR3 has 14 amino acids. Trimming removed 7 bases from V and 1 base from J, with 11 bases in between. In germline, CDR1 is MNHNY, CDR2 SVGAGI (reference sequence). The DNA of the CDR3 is TGTGCCAGCACCGGGACATCGAGCAATCAGCCCCAGCATTTT. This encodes CASTGTSSNQPQHF.

The CDR3 region is CASSDRADTQYF. Written as DNA, the CDR3 is TGTGCCAGCAGCGACCGGGCAGATACGCAGTATTTT. The rearrangement links TRBV5-5 to TRBJ2-3; D is uncertain. The CDR3 has 12 residues. Trimming took off 4 bases at V and 4 bases at J, with 7 bases between the two ends. In germline, CDR1 is SGHKS, CDR2 YYEKEE (reference sequence).

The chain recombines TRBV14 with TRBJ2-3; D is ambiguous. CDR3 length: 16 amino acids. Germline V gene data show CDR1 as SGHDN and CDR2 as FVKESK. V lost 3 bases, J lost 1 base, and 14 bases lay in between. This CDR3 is CASSQPGFVGTDTQYF. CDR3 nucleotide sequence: TGTGCCAGCAGCCAGCCGGGTTTCGTAGGCACAGATACGCAGTATTTT.

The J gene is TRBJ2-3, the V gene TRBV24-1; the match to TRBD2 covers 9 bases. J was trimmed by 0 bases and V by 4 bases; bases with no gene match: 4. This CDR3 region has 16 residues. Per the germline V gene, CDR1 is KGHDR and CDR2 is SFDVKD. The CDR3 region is CATSDLAGYSTDTQYF. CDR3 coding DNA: TGTGCCACCAGTGACCTAGCGGGGTATAGCACAGATACGCAGTATTTT.

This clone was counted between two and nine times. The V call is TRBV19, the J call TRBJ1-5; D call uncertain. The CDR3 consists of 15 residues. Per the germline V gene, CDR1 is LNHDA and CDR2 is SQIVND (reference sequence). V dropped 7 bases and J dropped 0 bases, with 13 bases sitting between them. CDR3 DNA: TGTGCCAGTACCACCCGACGGGATAGCAATCAGCCCCAGCATTTT. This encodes CASTTRRDSNQPQHF.

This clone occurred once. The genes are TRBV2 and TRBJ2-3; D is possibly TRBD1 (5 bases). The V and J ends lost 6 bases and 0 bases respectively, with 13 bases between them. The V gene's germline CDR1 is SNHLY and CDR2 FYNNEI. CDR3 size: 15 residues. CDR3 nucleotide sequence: TGTGCCAGCAGGAGGAGTCAGGGCAGCACAGATACGCAGTATTTT. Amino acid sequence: CASRRSQGSTDTQYF.

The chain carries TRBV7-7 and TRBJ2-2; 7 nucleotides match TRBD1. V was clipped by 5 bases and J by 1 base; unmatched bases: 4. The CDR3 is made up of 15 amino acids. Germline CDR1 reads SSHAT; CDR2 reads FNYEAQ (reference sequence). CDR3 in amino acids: CASSPGTVNTGELFF. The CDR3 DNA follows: TGTGCCAGCAGCCCAGGGACAGTGAACACCGGGGAGCTGTTTTTT.

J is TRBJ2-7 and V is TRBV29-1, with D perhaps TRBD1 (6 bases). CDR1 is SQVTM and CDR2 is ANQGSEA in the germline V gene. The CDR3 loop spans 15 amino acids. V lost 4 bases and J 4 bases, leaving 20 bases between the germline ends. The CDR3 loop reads CSVVPRDKTIYEQYF. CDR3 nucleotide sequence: TGCAGCGTTGTCCCCCGGGACAAAACAATTTACGAGCAGTACTTC.

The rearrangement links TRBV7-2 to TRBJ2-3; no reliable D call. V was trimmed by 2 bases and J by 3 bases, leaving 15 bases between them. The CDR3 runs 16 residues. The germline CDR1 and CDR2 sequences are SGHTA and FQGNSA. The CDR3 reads CASSLRRLPATDTQYF. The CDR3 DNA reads TGTGCCAGCAGCTTAAGGCGACTCCCGGCAACAGATACGCAGTATTTT.

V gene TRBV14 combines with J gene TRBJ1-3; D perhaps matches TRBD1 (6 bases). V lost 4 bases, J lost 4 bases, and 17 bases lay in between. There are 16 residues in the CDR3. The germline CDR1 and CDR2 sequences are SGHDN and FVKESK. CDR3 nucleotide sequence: TGTGCCAGCAGCCCCGCCGACAGGTCCAGCGGAAACACCATATATTTT. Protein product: CASSPADRSSGNTIYF.